This T cell receptor beta chain was recovered during a study of control samples from healthy donors and cancer patients (dated by TCRdb to 2018 to 2020). Receptors were amplified or captured by the immunoSEQ multiplex PCR assay. Sourced from immuneACCESS, this table was stored by TCRdb with only in-frame sequences that have V and J called. A share of the clones is absent; for the studies checked, an unresolved V gene accounts for under half, and the remainder has no known explanation. A total of 60,000 to 75,000 clones appear in this sample, nearly 85% of them only once. The top ten constitute approximately 30% of the sample. This clone was picked up a small number of times. Its antigen is still unknown. No base-level quality is on record; no much larger clone is a single base apart. The V end gives up 7 bases and the J end 7 bases, leaving 13 bases in the junction not matched to a gene. The germline V gene sets CDR1 to SGHVS and CDR2 to FQNEAQ. Reading from cysteine to phenylalanine, the CDR3 counts 15 amino acids. Only the CDR3 part of the read is kept: 45 bases, read in frame from the first base.

The rearrangement joined TRBV7-8 to TRBJ1-5; 7 central nucleotides agree with TRBD1. The origin of this receptor is a man aged 50 to 59 in good health. The sequenced sample was blood. The DNA sequence is TGTGCCAGCAACCACGAGGGGGCAGTTTGGCAGCCCCAGCATTTT. Its protein is CASNHEGAVWQPQHF.